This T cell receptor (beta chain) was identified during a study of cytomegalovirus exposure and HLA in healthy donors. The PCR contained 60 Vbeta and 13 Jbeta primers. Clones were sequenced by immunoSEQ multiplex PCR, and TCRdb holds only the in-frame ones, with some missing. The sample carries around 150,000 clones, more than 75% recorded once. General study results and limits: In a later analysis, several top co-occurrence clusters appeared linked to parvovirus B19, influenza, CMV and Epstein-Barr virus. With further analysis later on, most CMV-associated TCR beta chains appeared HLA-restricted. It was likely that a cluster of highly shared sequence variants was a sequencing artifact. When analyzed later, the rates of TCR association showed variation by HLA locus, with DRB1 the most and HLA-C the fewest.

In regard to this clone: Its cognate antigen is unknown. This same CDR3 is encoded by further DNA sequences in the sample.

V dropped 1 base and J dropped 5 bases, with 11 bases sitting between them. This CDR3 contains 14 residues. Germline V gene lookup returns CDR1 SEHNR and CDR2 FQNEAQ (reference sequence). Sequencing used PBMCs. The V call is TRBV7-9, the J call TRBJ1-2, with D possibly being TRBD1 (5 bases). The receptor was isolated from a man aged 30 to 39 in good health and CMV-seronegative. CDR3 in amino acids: CASSLEGLGYGYTF. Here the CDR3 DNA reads TGTGCCAGCAGCTTAGAGGGGCTAGGGTATGGCTACACCTTC.